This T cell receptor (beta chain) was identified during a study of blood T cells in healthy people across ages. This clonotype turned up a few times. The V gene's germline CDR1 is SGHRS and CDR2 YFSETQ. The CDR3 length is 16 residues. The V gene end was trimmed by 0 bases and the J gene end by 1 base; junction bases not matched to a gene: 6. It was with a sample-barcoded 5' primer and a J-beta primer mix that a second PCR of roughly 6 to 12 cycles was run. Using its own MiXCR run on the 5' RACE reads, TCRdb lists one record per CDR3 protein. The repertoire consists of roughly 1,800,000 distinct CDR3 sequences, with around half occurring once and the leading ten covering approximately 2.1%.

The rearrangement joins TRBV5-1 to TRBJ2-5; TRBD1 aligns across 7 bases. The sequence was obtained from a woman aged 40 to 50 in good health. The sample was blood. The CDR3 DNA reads TGCGCCAGCAGCTTGGTTAACAGGGGACCCCAAGAGACCCAGTACTTC. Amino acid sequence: CASSLVNRGPQETQYF.